This T cell receptor beta chain derives from a study of T cells in Graves' hyperthyroidism and ophthalmopathy. The study, taken as a whole, reports: Blood also carried most thyroid clonotypes expanded above 0.001.

Authors of the study amplified TCR beta CDR3 regions from RNA transcripts. The TCR CDR3 first-round RT-PCR relied on the HTBI primer set. TCRdb reprocessed the multiplex PCR reads with MiXCR, giving one entry per CDR3 protein. The data contain approximately 600,000 distinct CDR3 sequences, roughly 17% of them singletons. As concerns this clonotype: Its antigen is unidentified.

Absent ophthalmopathy progression within 18 months defined stable Graves' hyperthyroidism. This TCR came from a woman in her twenties or thirties with Graves' hyperthyroidism. Sample: blood.

For the CDR3, the DNA is TGTGCCAGCAGCTTGGGGGTTGGCAGATACGAGCAGTACTTC. It yields the protein CASSLGVGRYEQYF. The J gene is TRBJ2-7, the V gene TRBV5-4, with D unresolved. This CDR3 has 14 amino acids. The germline CDR1 and CDR2 sequences are SGHNT and YYREEE (reference sequence). The V end was cut by 0 bases, the J end by 4 bases, with 11 bases between.